The 31 T cell receptor beta chains presented below share a single source sample, sequenced in a study of early T cells in non-severe SARS-CoV-2 infection. TCRdb processed the 5' RACE reads anew with MiXCR; each CDR3 protein has one entry. The sample has around 88,000 distinct CDR3 sequences, under 15% seen once. The sample was whole blood. These receptors came from an adult who was a healthcare worker with PCR-confirmed SARS-CoV-2 infection or an uninfected control (not recorded which).

The genes are TRBV25-1 and TRBJ2-6; 7 nucleotides align to TRBD2. The germline gives CDR1 MGHDK, CDR2 SYGVNS. The CDR3 sequence is 17 residues long. The J segment lost 0 bases and the V segment lost 2 bases, leaving 4 bases of the junction unmatched. CDR3 nucleotides: TGTGCCAGCAGTGAACGGGACTACGTCTCTGGGGCCAACGTCCTGACTTTC. This sequence encodes CASSERDYVSGANVLTF.

The chain recombines TRBV12-3 or TRBV12-4 with TRBJ1-2; 10 positions match TRBD1. Losses at the gene ends were 6 bases for V and 13 bases for J; bases not matched to a gene: 5. This CDR3 contains 11 residues. The CDR3 region has the DNA TGTGCCAGCAGAGGGACAGGGGTAGGCACCTTC. It specifies CASRGTGVGTF.

V usage is TRBV11-2 and J usage is TRBJ2-1; no firm D call. Germline assignment: CDR1 SGHAT and CDR2 FQNNGV. V lost 0 bases to trimming and J lost 0 bases, with 3 bases between them. The CDR3 is 14 amino acids. CDR3 in amino acids: CASSLDPSYNEQFF. For the CDR3, the DNA is TGTGCCAGCAGCTTAGATCCCTCCTACAATGAGCAGTTCTTC.

This clonotype was recorded many times. The rearrangement joins TRBV5-6 to TRBJ1-2; 8 nucleotides agree with TRBD1. The trim removed 5 bases at V and 7 bases at J, leaving 4 bases unmatched. Germline V CDR1 and CDR2: SGHDT, YYEEEE. The CDR3 runs 12 residues. CDR3 in DNA: TGTGCCAGCAGAACAGGGGGTGGTGGCTACACCTTC. Translation gives CASRTGGGGYTF. The full variable domain, rest sourced from reference TRBV5-6 and TRBJ1-2, is DAGVTQSPTHLIKTRGQQVTLRCSPKSGHDTVSWYQQALGQGPQFIFQYYEEEERQRGNFPDRFSGHQFPNYSSELNVNALLLGDSALYLCASRTGGGGYTFGSGTRLTVV.

This clonotype is medium-sized (0.01 to 0.1%) in the sample. The gene calls are TRBV13 and TRBJ2-1, with 9 bases aligning to TRBD2. The CDR3 extends over 15 amino acids. V lost 5 bases and J lost 5; bases outside the gene matches: 7. The germline CDR1 and CDR2 sequences are PRHDT and FYEKMQ (reference sequence). This chain's CDR3 is CASSGGLAEDNEQFF. The CDR3 DNA follows: TGTGCCAGCAGCGGGGGACTAGCCGAGGACAATGAGCAGTTCTTC. Together with reference TRBV13 and TRBJ2-1, the CDR3 gives the full variable domain: AAGVIQSPRHLIKEKRETATLKCYPIPRHDTVYWYQQGPGQDPQFLISFYEKMQSDKGSIPDRFSAQQFSDYHSELNMSSLELGDSALYFCASSGGLAEDNEQFFGPGTRLTVL.

This clonotype appeared a few times. One junction end does not reproduce the germline sequence, and a read error may be involved. The rearrangement joins TRBV29-1 to TRBJ2-2; D unresolved. Germline values: CDR1 SQVTM, CDR2 ANQGSEA. CDR3 length equals 13 residues. The DNA for the CDR3 is TGCAGCGTTGAAGAGGGTGGCTATTCCGACCCCCTTTTT. Protein sequence: CSVEEGGYSDPLF.

The V gene is TRBV28, the J gene TRBJ2-1; 12 bases fit TRBD2. Germline-derived CDR1 and CDR2 are MDHEN and SYDVKM. The CDR3 spans 14 residues. With 5 bases clipped from V and 12 bases from J, the junction kept 8 bases outside the gene matches. CDR3 in DNA: TGTGCCAGCAGTCGGACTAGCGGGACAACCGGGCAGTTCTTC. Its protein is CASSRTSGTTGQFF.

About this clonotype itself: One base away lies a much larger clone, so this may be a sequencing read error. This chain links TRBV10-3 with TRBJ2-7, with D possibly called TRBD1 or TRBD2 (6 bases each). V was cut by 6 bases and J by 2 bases, with 11 bases left in between. Germline CDR1 is ENHRY and CDR2 is SYGVKD. The CDR3 runs 13 residues. CDR3 protein: CAISPGGTYEQYF. In DNA, the CDR3 is TGTGCCATCAGCCCCGGGGGCACCTACGAGCAGTACTTC.

V gene TRBV29-1 combines with J gene TRBJ2-2; 11 bases are a match to TRBD1. This CDR3 is built from 13 residues. Trimming took 6 bases from V and 10 from J; bases not matched to a gene: 7. The germline gives CDR1 SQVTM, CDR2 ANQGSEA. CDR3 region: CSVARTGGEELFF. CDR3 bases: TGCAGCGTCGCCCGGACAGGGGGCGAGGAGCTGTTTTTT.

V is TRBV29-1 and J is TRBJ2-5, with D perhaps TRBD1 (5 bases). V was pared by 3 bases and J by 5 bases, with 13 bases between. The CDR3 contains 13 residues. The germline V gene has CDR1 SQVTM and CDR2 ANQGSEA. CDR3: CSVEKGPGETQYF. CDR3 bases: TGCAGCGTTGAGAAGGGGCCTGGGGAGACCCAGTACTTC.

This clonotype was detected a few times. The chain couples TRBV7-2 to TRBJ1-1; 10 nucleotides align to TRBD1. CDR1 and CDR2 from the germline V gene are SGHTA and FQGNSA. V was pared by 8 bases and J by 5 bases, with 11 bases of the junction left unmatched. The length of the CDR3 is 15 residues. The DNA of the CDR3 is TGTGCCAGCCGACTTGGGGGACAGGGGAGGACTGAAGCTTTCTTT. Translated, it gives CASRLGGQGRTEAFF.

This clonotype is a singleton in its sample. A junction boundary mismatches the germline segment, possibly from a read error. CDR3 loop: CASSPTQAVVGIGYIF. The CDR3 DNA sequence: TGTGCCAGCTCACCCACACAGGCCGTGGTCGGTATTGGCTACATCTTC. The rearrangement joins TRBV18 to TRBJ1-2, with a tentative D call TRBD1 (5 bases). The V gene's germline CDR1 is KGHSH and CDR2 LQKENI. The CDR3 is 16 amino acids.

In this sample, this clonotype turned up many times. V gene TRBV19 combines with J gene TRBJ1-2; 12 bases agree with TRBD1. The CDR3 covers 16 residues. Unmatched junction bases numbered 7, after V lost 4 bases and J lost 4 bases. Germline CDR1 and CDR2: LNHDA and SQIVND (reference sequence). For the CDR3, the DNA is TGTGCCAGTAGTAAGGGACAGGGGGCGCGCGGCTATGGCTACACCTTC. This codes for CASSKGQGARGYGYTF.

This clonotype was seen at least ten times. The V call is TRBV30, the J call TRBJ2-1; 11 nucleotides agree with TRBD2. V trimming: 5 bases; J trimming: 4 bases; junction bases outside the gene matches: 1. From germline, CDR1 is GTSNPN and CDR2 SVGIG (reference sequence). The CDR3 is made up of 13 amino acids. CDR3 coding DNA: TGTGCCTGGGGGACTAGCGGTTACAATGAGCAGTTCTTC. It is translated as CAWGTSGYNEQFF.

The V and J genes are TRBV29-1 and TRBJ2-7; perhaps TRBD1 as D (6 bases). In germline, CDR1 is SQVTM, CDR2 ANQGSEA. The CDR3 runs 12 residues. Between the trimmed V and J ends, which lost 6 bases and 5 bases, there was a span of 14 bases. CDR3 in DNA: TGCAGCGTCGCCTATCAGGGGAACGAGCAGTACTTC. Amino acid sequence: CSVAYQGNEQYF.

The chain has TRBV28 and TRBJ1-5; D unclear. The CDR3 is 14 residues long. The germline V gene encodes CDR1 MDHEN and CDR2 SYDVKM. Between the trimmed V and J ends, which lost 3 bases and 5 bases, there was a span of 11 bases. CDR3 in amino acids: CASSFAPGDQPQHF. CDR3 nucleotide sequence: TGTGCCAGCAGTTTCGCCCCCGGGGATCAGCCCCAGCATTTT.

The V call is TRBV7-2, the J call TRBJ2-5; the match to TRBD2 covers 9 bases. The J segment lost 5 bases and the V segment lost 4 bases, leaving 8 bases of the junction unmatched. The CDR3 extends over 15 amino acids. The germline gives CDR1 SGHTA, CDR2 FQGNSA. The CDR3 DNA sequence: TGTGCCAGCAGCTCCGATCTAGCGGGAATGGAGACCCAGTACTTC. This encodes CASSSDLAGMETQYF.

This clonotype was seen only a few times. The gene calls are TRBV18 and TRBJ2-7; 7 positions match TRBD1. The germline V gene has CDR1 KGHSH and CDR2 LQKENI. This CDR3 contains 14 residues. The V segment lost 2 bases and the J segment 2 bases; nucleotides outside the gene matches: 3. The chain's CDR3 is CASSPEQGAYEQYF. Written as DNA, the CDR3 is TGTGCCAGCTCACCAGAGCAGGGGGCCTACGAGCAGTACTTC.

This rearrangement joins TRBV4-1 to TRBJ2-1; tentative D call: TRBD1 (5 bases). The CDR3 totals 14 residues. Germline V gene lookup returns CDR1 MGHRA and CDR2 YSYEKL. V dropped 0 bases and J dropped 6 bases, with 9 bases sitting between them. The chain's CDR3 is CASSQEVRGNEQFF. CDR3 coding DNA: TGCGCCAGCAGCCAAGAAGTAAGGGGCAATGAGCAGTTCTTC.

This chain links TRBV2 with TRBJ2-2, with D possibly being TRBD2 (6 bases). Trimming cost V 3 bases and J 5 bases, with 13 bases left between them. Germline loops: CDR1 SNHLY, CDR2 FYNNEI. The CDR3 sequence is 15 residues long. The CDR3 coding sequence is TGTGCCAGCAGTGACGGGCAGGGAGGAACCGGGGAGCTGTTTTTT. As protein: CASSDGQGGTGELFF.

This clonotype was detected a few times. This rearrangement joins TRBV23-1 to TRBJ2-1, with 8 bases aligning to TRBD1. TRBV23-1 is reported as an ORF; its role is uncertain. The CDR3 length is 16 residues. The J segment lost 5 bases and the V segment lost 0 bases, leaving 6 bases of the junction unmatched. The CDR3 spells CASSQSDRVRDNEQFF. As DNA, the CDR3 is TGCGCCAGCAGTCAATCGGACAGGGTCAGAGACAATGAGCAGTTCTTC.

This clonotype was seen only a few times. This chain uses TRBV20-1 with TRBJ1-2; possible D gene TRBD1, 5 bases. Germline V gene data show CDR1 as DFQATT and CDR2 as SNEGSKA (reference sequence). CDR3 length equals 14 residues. Trimming removed 5 bases at V and 8 bases at J, with 21 bases between. CDR3 sequence: CSALQGTALFGYTF. In nucleotides, the CDR3 is TGCAGTGCTCTTCAGGGTACCGCCTTGTTCGGCTACACCTTC.

This clonotype was seen only a few times. The rearrangement uses TRBV18 and TRBJ2-6; the D is unclear. The germline CDR1 and CDR2 sequences are KGHSH and LQKENI. Trimming cost V 3 bases and J 3 bases, with 21 bases left between them. CDR3 size: 19 residues. Here the CDR3 reads CASSPRNLGAAGGANVLTF. CDR3 bases: TGTGCCAGCTCACCCAGAAATTTGGGCGCGGCAGGTGGGGCCAACGTCCTGACTTTC.

The V gene is TRBV7-8, the J gene TRBJ1-4, with D perhaps TRBD1 (5 bases). The CDR3 has 17 residues. Germline CDR1 is SGHVS and CDR2 is FQNEAQ. Between the trimmed V and J ends, which lost 5 bases and 2 bases, there was a span of 18 bases. The CDR3 nucleotides are TGTGCCAGCAGCCGATCTACAGGATGGAGCACTAATGAAAAACTGTTTTTT. The encoded protein is CASSRSTGWSTNEKLFF. The whole variable domain, remainder taken from reference TRBV7-8 and TRBJ1-4, is GAGVSQSPRYKVAKRGQDVALRCDPISGHVSLFWYQQALGQGPEFLTYFQNEAQLDKSGLPSDRFFAERPEGSVSTLKIQRTQQEDSAVYLCASSRSTGWSTNEKLFFGSGTQLSVL.

V is TRBV27 and J is TRBJ1-2; D unclear. Germline V gene lookup returns CDR1 MNHEY and CDR2 SMNVEV (reference sequence). CDR3 length equals 12 residues. V lost 6 bases and J lost 4, with 9 bases in between. Written as DNA, the CDR3 is TGTGCCAGCAGAGATGTGACCTATGGCTACACCTTC. Translating it yields CASRDVTYGYTF.

This chain uses TRBV20-1 with TRBJ2-2; perhaps D is TRBD1 or TRBD2 (5 bases each). The CDR3 is 14 residues long. Trimming pared 6 bases from V and 2 bases from J, leaving 13 bases between. Germline loops: CDR1 DFQATT, CDR2 SNEGSKA (reference sequence). CDR3 loop: CSATGPINTGELFF. The CDR3, as DNA: TGCAGTGCCACGGGACCGATCAACACCGGGGAGCTGTTTTTT.

This chain joins TRBV4-1 and TRBJ1-5, with unresolved D. The CDR3 spans 16 residues. CDR1 is MGHRA, CDR2 YSYEKL, per germline. V lost 2 bases and J lost 0, with 11 bases in between. CDR3 sequence reads: CASSQFGKNSNQPQHF. The CDR3 DNA sequence: TGCGCCAGCAGCCAATTCGGAAAGAATAGCAATCAGCCCCAGCATTTT.

This chain uses TRBV27 with TRBJ2-1; 12 bases line up with TRBD2. The CDR3 runs 19 residues. Trimming cost V 10 bases and J 0 bases; bases outside gene matches: 16. Per the germline V gene, CDR1 is MNHEY and CDR2 is SMNVEV (reference sequence). The CDR3: CATKPTGTSGSASYNEQFF. Written as DNA, the CDR3 is TGTGCCACCAAACCGACCGGGACTAGCGGGTCCGCCTCCTACAATGAGCAGTTCTTC.

This clonotype appeared a few times. The rearrangement links TRBV28 to TRBJ2-7, with D perhaps matching TRBD1 (5 bases). Germline assignment: CDR1 MDHEN and CDR2 SYDVKM. CDR3 length equals 13 residues. V shed 5 bases and J shed 3 bases, with 11 bases lying between them. CDR3 in DNA: TGTGCCAGCAGTCCAGGGTATCTCTACGAGCAGTACTTC. Translating gives CASSPGYLYEQYF.

The chain joins TRBV7-6 to TRBJ2-1; TRBD2 matches at 12 bases. Trimming cost V 1 base and J 8 bases; bases outside gene matches: 3. From germline, CDR1 is SGHVS and CDR2 FNYEAQ. This CDR3 spans 15 amino acids. This CDR3 reads CASSLEGLAGHEQFF. In DNA form, the CDR3 reads TGTGCCAGCAGCTTAGAGGGACTAGCGGGCCATGAGCAGTTCTTC.

This chain joins TRBV5-1 and TRBJ2-7, with 7 bases aligning to TRBD1. Germline CDR1 SGHRS, CDR2 YFSETQ. This CDR3 has 16 residues. V gave up 3 bases and J gave up 0 bases; unmatched junction bases: 9. This CDR3 is CASSSHPGTDSYEQYF. DNA for the CDR3: TGCGCCAGCAGCTCCCACCCGGGGACAGACTCCTACGAGCAGTACTTC.